Listed below are T cell receptor beta chains from one sample, sequenced in a study of blood T cell repertoires in COVID-19. Repertoires were generated with immunoSEQ multiplex PCR, while TCRdb's copy carries only in-frame clones and drops some. The sample carries roughly 77,000 clones, roughly 72% recorded once. Sequencing input: peripheral blood. The source of these receptors is a man in his sixties with COVID-19, enrolled during active disease. CDR3s include the opening cysteine and the closing phenylalanine or tryptophan. A D gene is named only where the DNA matches it firmly. Clone size is given for some rows only: seen once, a few or many times, or a class if the clone is expanded.

>.|.|14|TRBJ2-7|TRBV7-2
CASSSGQTAYEQYF
TGTGCCAGCAGCTCCGGACAGACCGCCTACGAGCAGTACTTC
>.|.|16|TRBJ1-6|TRBV5-1
CASSLDGLLVGRPLHF
TGCGCCAGCAGCTTGGATGGGCTCTTGGTCGGCAGACCCCTCCACTTT
>.|TRBD1|15|TRBJ2-2|TRBV5-1
CASSPGQAKTGELFF
TGCGCCAGCAGCCCGGGACAGGCGAAAACCGGGGAGCTGTTTTTT
>.|.|14|TRBJ1-5|TRBV5-5
CASSFGGMSQPQHF
TGTGCCAGCAGTTTTGGAGGCATGAGTCAGCCCCAGCATTTT
>.|TRBD1|13|TRBJ2-5|TRBV12-3/TRBV12-4
CASRKGQGGTQYF
TGTGCCAGCAGAAAGGGACAGGGTGGGACCCAGTACTTC
>.|.|12|TRBJ1-2|TRBV2
CASSEQNYGYTF
TGTGCCAGCAGTGAACAGAACTATGGCTACACCTTC
>.|.|13|TRBJ2-2|TRBV5-1
CASSEEGTGELFF
TGCGCCAGCAGCGAGGAGGGAACCGGGGAGCTGTTTTTT
>few|.|14|TRBJ2-7|TRBV4-1
CASSQDDYSYEQYF
TGCGCCAGCAGCCAAGACGACTATTCCTACGAGCAGTACTTC
>once|.|14|TRBJ2-5|TRBV15
CATSREGALEAQYF
TGTGCCACCAGCAGAGAGGGGGCCCTGGAGGCCCAGTACTTC
>.|.|13|TRBJ2-5|TRBV28
CASSLIGEETQYF
TGTGCCAGCAGTTTAATCGGGGAGGAGACCCAGTACTTC
>few|TRBD2|14|TRBJ2-1|TRBV7-3
CASSLQAGDSEQFF
TGTGCCAGCAGCCTCCAAGCGGGAGACAGTGAGCAGTTCTTC
>.|TRBD2|16|TRBJ2-7|TRBV7-2
CASSPTASGGSYEQYF
TGTGCCAGCAGCCCGACCGCTAGCGGGGGCTCCTACGAGCAGTACTTC
>.|.|13|TRBJ2-3|TRBV6-5
CASSPQGADTQYF
TGTGCCAGCAGTCCACAGGGCGCAGATACGCAGTATTTT
>.|TRBD2|18|TRBJ2-5|TRBV24-1
CATSELSGREPRQETQYF
TGTGCCACCAGTGAACTTAGCGGGAGGGAACCCAGACAAGAGACCCAGTACTTC
>.|.|13|TRBJ1-1|TRBV4-2
CASSPDNAYEAFF
TGTGCCAGCAGCCCGGACAACGCGTATGAAGCTTTCTTT
>once|.|16|TRBJ2-1|TRBV5-1
CASSSRGLSAYNEQFF
TGCGCCAGCAGCTCCCGAGGGCTCTCCGCCTACAATGAGCAGTTCTTC
>few|TRBD1|14|TRBJ2-2|TRBV2
CASRDRANTGELFF
TGTGCCAGCCGGGACAGGGCGAACACCGGGGAGCTGTTTTTT
>.|.|14|TRBJ2-6|TRBV28
CATGGPVGANVLTF
TGTGCCACAGGAGGGCCGGTTGGGGCCAACGTCCTGACTTTC
>once|TRBD2|15|TRBJ2-5|TRBV5-6
CASSLVAGGRETQYF
TGTGCCAGCAGCTTGGTTGCGGGGGGGCGGGAGACCCAGTACTTC
>.|.|14|TRBJ1-6|TRBV6-5
CASSFGQINSPLHF
TGTGCCAGCAGTTTCGGACAGATTAATTCACCCCTCCACTTT
>once|TRBD2|13|TRBJ2-3|TRBV6-4
CASSVWGGDTQYF
TGTGCCAGCAGTGTATGGGGAGGGGATACGCAGTATTTT
>.|TRBD2|17|TRBJ2-2|TRBV5-5
CASSPGLGPANTGELFF
TGTGCCAGCAGCCCTGGACTAGGGCCAGCGAACACCGGGGAGCTGTTTTTT
>.|TRBD2|18|TRBJ2-2|TRBV7-2
CASSLAGLATSNTGELFF
TGTGCCAGCAGCTTAGCGGGACTAGCGACCTCAAACACCGGGGAGCTGTTTTTT
>.|TRBD2|14|TRBJ2-7|TRBV6-5
CASSRDGGSYEQYF
TGTGCCAGCAGTAGGGACGGCGGGAGCTACGAGCAGTACTTC
>.|.|13|TRBJ1-2|TRBV6-5
CASSLITGNGYTF
TGTGCCAGCAGCTTAATTACAGGGAATGGCTACACCTTC
>few|.|15|TRBJ2-1|TRBV19
CASSISGGGFGEQFF
TGTGCCAGTAGCATATCTGGGGGCGGTTTCGGTGAGCAGTTCTTC
>.|.|15|TRBJ1-1|TRBV4-2
CASSQDGGGHAEAFF
TGTGCCAGCAGCCAAGATGGGGGGGGGCACGCTGAAGCTTTCTTT
>.|TRBD1|15|TRBJ1-1|TRBV7-3
CASSKGQGVNTEAFF
TGTGCCAGCAGCAAGGGACAGGGGGTGAACACTGAAGCTTTCTTT
>few|.|16|TRBJ2-7|TRBV11-2
CASSSQFRERSYEQYF
TGTGCCAGCAGCTCCCAATTCCGGGAAAGGTCCTACGAGCAGTACTTC
>.|TRBD1|15|TRBJ2-2|TRBV5-1
CASSSRDRDTGELFF
TGCGCCAGCAGCTCCCGGGACAGAGACACCGGGGAGCTGTTTTTT
>.|.|15|TRBJ2-1|TRBV7-7
CASSRGSRDLDEQFF
TGTGCCAGCAGCCGGGGGAGTAGGGACTTGGATGAGCAGTTCTTC
>.|TRBD1|14|TRBJ2-7|TRBV3-1/TRBV3-2
CASSRGQVSYEQYF
TGTGCCAGCAGCCGGGGACAGGTGTCCTACGAGCAGTACTTC
>.|.|14|TRBJ2-5|TRBV6-2/TRBV6-3
CASSRLTSQETQYF
TGTGCCAGCAGTAGGCTCACTAGCCAAGAGACCCAGTACTTC
>.|.|15|TRBJ1-1|TRBV5-1
CASSRDPTDHTEAFF
TGCGCCAGCAGCAGAGACCCGACAGATCACACTGAAGCTTTCTTT
>.|TRBD2|14|TRBJ2-1|TRBV2
CASTDGTSYNEQFF
TGTGCCAGCACTGACGGGACTAGTTACAATGAGCAGTTCTTC
>.|TRBD1|14|TRBJ1-1|TRBV28
CASKFTRTGTEAFF
TGTGCCAGCAAATTTACTAGGACAGGCACTGAAGCTTTCTTT
>.|TRBD1|15|TRBJ2-1|TRBV3-1/TRBV3-2
CASSHWTGGLDEQFF
TGTGCCAGCAGCCATTGGACAGGTGGGCTCGATGAGCAGTTCTTC
>once|.|14|TRBJ2-7|TRBV27
CASSLGGQLYEQYF
TGTGCCAGCAGTTTAGGGGGACAACTCTACGAGCAGTACTTC
>.|.|13|TRBJ1-5|TRBV19
CASSGPGNQPQHF
TGTGCCAGTAGTGGTCCGGGCAATCAGCCCCAGCATTTT
>.|.|15|TRBJ1-1|TRBV7-6
CASSYRAGGDTEAFF
TGTGCCAGCAGCTACAGGGCGGGGGGCGACACTGAAGCTTTCTTT
>.|.|14|TRBJ1-1|TRBV30
CAWSKIGGRTEAFF
TGTGCCTGGAGCAAGATCGGCGGGCGGACTGAAGCTTTCTTT
>.|.|13|TRBJ2-1|TRBV5-1
CASSSWANNEQFF
TGCGCCAGCAGCTCTTGGGCAAACAATGAGCAGTTCTTC
>.|.|15|TRBJ1-3|TRBV28
CASSWDTPRGNTIYF
TGTGCCAGCAGCTGGGACACACCGAGGGGAAACACCATATATTTT
>.|TRBD1|15|TRBJ2-2|TRBV5-6
CASSPGQGATGELFF
TGTGCCAGCAGTCCGGGACAGGGGGCAACCGGGGAGCTGTTTTTT
>many|.|14|TRBJ2-7|TRBV4-1
CASSWDTSSYEQYF
TGCGCCAGCAGCTGGGACACCAGCTCCTACGAGCAGTACTTC
>.|TRBD2|15|TRBJ2-1|TRBV7-7
CASSFYSGGADEQFF
TGTGCCAGCAGCTTTTATAGCGGGGGGGCCGATGAGCAGTTCTTC
>.|.|12|TRBJ2-2|TRBV9
CASSVVSGELFF
TGTGCCAGCAGCGTAGTCTCCGGGGAGCTGTTTTTT
>.|.|13|TRBJ2-1|TRBV5-1
CASSPEGSGEQFF
TGCGCCAGCAGCCCCGAAGGAAGCGGTGAGCAGTTCTTC
>.|.|13|TRBJ1-5|TRBV6-1
CASSEGPRGPQHF
TGTGCCAGCAGTGAAGGGCCCCGGGGGCCCCAGCATTTT
>.|.|12|TRBJ1-4|TRBV19
CASSMGHEKLFF
TGTGCCAGTAGTATGGGACACGAAAAACTGTTTTTT
>once|TRBD2|18|TRBJ2-7|TRBV10-2
CASSGGVAGGPGSYEQYF
TGCGCCAGCAGTGGGGGGGTAGCGGGGGGGCCGGGCTCCTACGAGCAGTACTTC
>.|TRBD1|16|TRBJ1-3|TRBV6-6
CASSYVDRVSGNTIYF
TGTGCCAGCAGTTACGTGGACAGGGTCTCTGGAAACACCATATATTTT